A single sample gave rise to the 28 T cell receptor beta chains below, sequenced in a study of naive and memory T cell subsets. Two oligonucleotides, mixed equimolar, formed the beta constant-region primer covering TRBC1 and TRBC2. TCRdb independently ran MiXCR on the UMI-ligation and nested PCR reads; one entry per CDR3 protein. Among approximately 82,000 distinct CDR3 sequences, 6% to 7.5% were seen once, and the ten largest hold over 1.5%. Sequencing was carried out using central memory CD4+ T cells from blood. Receptors originate from a human donor in good health.

The chain uses TRBV2 and TRBJ2-6, with TRBD1 matching 9 bases. J gave up 2 bases and V 7 bases, and 15 bases lay outside the gene matches. The CDR3 has 19 amino acids. The germline CDR1 and CDR2 sequences are SNHLY and FYNNEI. In DNA form, the CDR3 reads TGTGCCAGCACCAGGGACGCGGCAACAGGGGGCACTGGGGCCAACGTCCTGACTTTC. Its protein is CASTRDAATGGTGANVLTF.

This clonotype was seen at least ten times. This chain connects TRBV4-3 to TRBJ2-3; D unresolved. Germline CDR1 LGHNA, CDR2 YSLEER. Deletions cut 4 bases from V and 5 bases from J, with 10 bases between. This CDR3 is built from 13 residues. CDR3: CASSLVYLDTQYF. CDR3 in DNA: TGCGCCAGCAGCCTCGTATACTTAGATACGCAGTATTTT.

This clonotype came up a few times. V and J are TRBV6-1 and TRBJ2-1; perhaps TRBD2 as D (7 bases). Germline V gene data show CDR1 as MNHNS and CDR2 as SASEGT. V was cut by 2 bases and J by 1 base, with 12 bases left in between. This CDR3 region has 16 residues. CDR3 DNA: TGTGCCAGCAGTGAACCGAAGGGGGGGTCCTACAATGAGCAGTTCTTC. Translation: CASSEPKGGSYNEQFF.

The V call is TRBV24-1, the J call TRBJ2-5, with unresolved D. Trimming removed 5 bases at V and 8 bases at J, with 14 bases between. Looked up from germline, CDR1 is KGHDR and CDR2 is SFDVKD. This CDR3 is 13 amino acids long. For the CDR3, the DNA is TGTGCCACCAGTGTCAAGGATCAAGCAACCCAGTACTTC. Its translation is CATSVKDQATQYF.

This clonotype was seen at least ten times. The V call is TRBV20-1, the J call TRBJ2-4; 11 positions agree with TRBD2. J lost 6 bases, V lost 3 bases, and 4 bases had no gene match. The CDR3 length is 14 residues. CDR1 DFQATT and CDR2 SNEGSKA come from the germline V gene (reference sequence). The CDR3 DNA follows: TGCAGTGCTAGTCCGGGACTAGCGGTAAACATTCAGTACTTC. This sequence encodes CSASPGLAVNIQYF.

The chain links TRBV29-1 to TRBJ1-2; 7 bases line up with TRBD1. The CDR3 covers 13 residues. Trimming took 3 bases from V and 7 from J; bases not matched to a gene: 8. The germline V gene has CDR1 SQVTM and CDR2 ANQGSEA. CDR3 bases: TGCAGCGTTGAGATCCAGGGGGGGAGTGGCTACACCTTC. Translated, it gives CSVEIQGGSGYTF.

This clonotype was seen at least ten times. The V and J genes are TRBV20-1 and TRBJ1-2, with D maybe TRBD1 (5 bases). CDR3 length equals 11 residues. V was clipped by 4 bases and J by 2 bases, with 5 bases between them. Per the germline V gene, CDR1 is DFQATT and CDR2 is SNEGSKA (reference sequence). The CDR3 DNA is TGCAGTGCTAAGGGGAACTATGGCTACACCTTC. Protein: CSAKGNYGYTF.

The chain combines TRBV11-1 with TRBJ2-5, with 9 bases matching TRBD1. The CDR3 is made up of 16 amino acids. J gave up 4 bases and V 2 bases, and 8 bases lay outside the gene matches. CDR1 SGHAT and CDR2 FQDESV come from the germline V gene (reference sequence). The CDR3 loop is CASSLIPGQGSETQYF. Written as DNA, the CDR3 is TGTGCCAGCAGCTTAATTCCGGGACAGGGATCAGAGACCCAGTACTTC.

This clonotype was seen at least ten times. J is TRBJ1-1 and V is TRBV29-1, with TRBD1 matching over 8 bases. J lost 9 bases, V lost 6 bases, and 3 bases had no gene match. The CDR3 runs 10 residues. Germline-derived CDR1 and CDR2 are SQVTM and ANQGSEA. CDR3 bases: TGCAGCGTAGGGGACAGGCAAGCTTTCTTT. It codes for CSVGDRQAFF.

This clonotype was recorded a few times. The CDR3 spells CANPRGTLHPRDYGYTF. The CDR3 DNA is TGTGCCAACCCCAGGGGGACTTTACACCCGAGGGACTATGGCTACACCTTC. The chain links TRBV2 to TRBJ1-2, with 7 bases fitting TRBD1. Germline lookup yields CDR1 SNHLY and CDR2 FYNNEI. The CDR3 extends over 17 amino acids. V gave up 10 bases and J gave up 3 bases; unmatched junction bases: 20.

J is TRBJ2-5 and V is TRBV27; possibly TRBD1 for D (7 bases). The germline V gene encodes CDR1 MNHEY and CDR2 SMNVEV (reference sequence). The CDR3 sequence is 14 residues long. Trimming shortened V by 5 bases and J by 2 bases, and 12 bases separated the two germline ends. Here the CDR3 DNA reads TGTGCCAGCAGTAACAGGGGAGGTCAAGAGACCCAGTACTTC. Its protein is CASSNRGGQETQYF.

In its sample, this clonotype was seen many times. The V gene is TRBV11-3, the J gene TRBJ2-1; D call uncertain. This CDR3 is built from 15 residues. Germline V gives CDR1 SGHNT, CDR2 YENEEA. V lost 5 bases and J 6 bases, leaving 17 bases between the germline ends. CDR3 sequence reads: CASSQEKGRPNEQFF. The CDR3 bases are TGTGCCAGCAGCCAAGAGAAAGGACGGCCCAATGAGCAGTTCTTC.

In regard to this clonotype: A read error is possible here, since a much larger clone lies one base away. The J gene is TRBJ2-1, the V gene TRBV6-1, with D unclear. The CDR3 runs to 12 residues. V was cut by 4 bases and J by 9 bases, with 10 bases left in between. The V gene's germline CDR1 is MNHNS and CDR2 SASEGT. In DNA form, the CDR3 reads TGTGCCAGCAGTGTATGGGCAAGTGAGCAGTTCTTC. Translation: CASSVWASEQFF.

The table lists this clonotype with many counts. This chain uses TRBV18 with TRBJ2-6, with D possibly matching TRBD1 (6 bases). The CDR3 totals 15 residues. V lost 10 bases and J 0 bases, leaving 13 bases between the germline ends. The V gene's germline CDR1 is KGHSH and CDR2 LQKENI. The CDR3 nucleotides are TGTGCCACCTCGGACAGTATCTCTGGGGCCAACGTCCTGACTTTC. Its protein product is CATSDSISGANVLTF.

V gene TRBV30 combines with J gene TRBJ2-3; D is ambiguous. The CDR3 totals 13 residues. Looked up from germline, CDR1 is GTSNPN and CDR2 is SVGIG (reference sequence). V lost 1 base, J lost 4 bases, and 9 bases lay in between. CDR3 nucleotides: TGTGCCTGGAGTGCGGGTTGGGCAGATACGCAGTATTTT. Its translation: CAWSAGWADTQYF.

This clonotype was picked up a small number of times. CDR3 bases: TGTGCCAGCAGCTTAGGGGCGCTAGCGGCCGTAGGGGGGGAGCAGTTCTTC. Residues: CASSLGALAAVGGEQFF. This chain joins TRBV7-2 and TRBJ2-1, with D tentatively TRBD2 (7 bases). The CDR3 sequence is 17 residues long. V was shortened by 1 base and J by 10 bases, with 23 bases between the two germline ends. CDR1 is SGHTA and CDR2 is FQGNSA in the germline V gene.

This clonotype was picked up a small number of times. This rearrangement joins TRBV19 to TRBJ2-2; D possibly corresponds to TRBD2 (6 bases). The CDR3 has 12 residues. Germline CDR1 and CDR2: LNHDA and SQIVND (reference sequence). V shed 1 base and J shed 11 bases, with 8 bases lying between them. CDR3 in amino acids: CASSIGDSELFF. CDR3 DNA sequence: TGTGCCAGTAGTATAGGGGACTCTGAGCTGTTTTTT.

V usage is TRBV20-1 and J usage is TRBJ2-3, with D uncertain. The CDR3 spans 12 residues. Germline assignment: CDR1 DFQATT and CDR2 SNEGSKA (reference sequence). CDR3 sequence: CAIETRVDTQYF. CDR3 sequence (DNA): TGCGCCATCGAAACCCGAGTCGATACGCAGTATTTT.

In DNA form, the CDR3 reads TGTGCCACCAGGGGTGGCAATAATGAAAAACTGTTTTTT. Translation gives CATRGGNNEKLFF. The chain is built from TRBV12-3 or TRBV12-4 and TRBJ1-4, with a possible D match to TRBD1 (6 bases). V was clipped by 10 bases and J by 4 bases, with 13 bases between them. The CDR3 has 13 residues.

The chain joins TRBV12-3 or TRBV12-4 to TRBJ2-1; no clear D. The CDR3 spans 13 residues. V was cut by 5 bases and J by 7 bases, with 12 bases left in between. CDR3 residues: CASSVSPRNEQFF. DNA of the CDR3: TGTGCCAGCAGTGTGTCTCCCCGGAATGAGCAGTTCTTC.

The chain combines TRBV7-6 with TRBJ2-7; possibly TRBD1 for D (7 bases). The CDR3 has 14 residues. Trimming left V 2 bases short and J 6 bases short, with 14 bases between. Germline CDR1 is SGHVS and CDR2 is FNYEAQ. Here the CDR3 reads CASSLRQGGGEQYF. The CDR3 DNA reads as TGTGCCAGCAGCTTAAGACAGGGAGGCGGCGAGCAGTACTTC.

This clonotype was observed a few times. The chain carries TRBV5-6 and TRBJ2-5; 11 bases align to TRBD1. The J segment lost 5 bases and the V segment lost 2 bases, leaving 2 bases of the junction unmatched. This CDR3 is 14 amino acids long. Looked up from germline, CDR1 is SGHDT and CDR2 is YYEEEE. CDR3 nucleotide sequence: TGTGCCAGCAGCTTTTGGGACAGGGGGGAGACCCAGTACTTC. Translation gives CASSFWDRGETQYF.

J is TRBJ2-3 and V is TRBV12-3 or TRBV12-4; TRBD2 might be the D (7 bases). Trimming stripped 6 bases from V and 1 base from J, with 14 bases between. There are 15 residues in the CDR3. The CDR3 is CASRKGGGGTDTQYF. For the CDR3, the DNA is TGTGCCAGCAGGAAAGGAGGGGGGGGCACAGATACGCAGTATTTT.

This clonotype was seen only a few times. This rearrangement joins TRBV5-4 to TRBJ1-3, with D maybe TRBD1 (5 bases). V lost 0 bases and J 4 bases, leaving 5 bases between the germline ends. Per the germline V gene, CDR1 is SGHNT and CDR2 is YYREEE (reference sequence). The CDR3 is made up of 13 amino acids. As DNA, the CDR3 is TGTGCCAGCAGCTTGGACAGGGGAAACACCATATATTTT. Translation gives CASSLDRGNTIYF.

This clonotype was observed many times. The J gene is TRBJ1-5, the V gene TRBV12-3 or TRBV12-4; 11 bases are shared with TRBD1. This CDR3 has 14 residues. V was pared by 5 bases and J by 6 bases, with 3 bases of the junction left unmatched. DNA for the CDR3: TGTGCCAGCAGTGGGACAGGGGGACGTCAGCCCCAGCATTTT. Translation gives CASSGTGGRQPQHF.

The sample holds many counts of this clonotype. The chain joins TRBV29-1 to TRBJ1-2; no reliable D call. The germline V gene has CDR1 SQVTM and CDR2 ANQGSEA. Trimming shortened V by 2 bases and J by 8 bases, and 12 bases separated the two germline ends. CDR3 size: 12 residues. The CDR3 protein is CSVEYVGLGYTF. The CDR3 region has the DNA TGCAGCGTTGAATATGTGGGCCTCGGCTACACCTTC.

At least ten counts were recorded for this clonotype. The chain uses TRBV12-3 or TRBV12-4 and TRBJ1-5; D is ambiguous. Trimming cost V 1 base and J 9 bases, with 22 bases left between them. This CDR3 is 17 amino acids long. CDR3 coding DNA: TGTGCCAGCAGTTTAGTAAAGGGCGAGGCAGCCGTTCGGCCCCAGCATTTT. Translating gives CASSLVKGEAAVRPQHF.

Only a few counts were recorded for this clonotype. The V and J genes are TRBV6-1 and TRBJ2-7; D unclear. The germline V gene encodes CDR1 MNHNS and CDR2 SASEGT. With 2 bases removed from V and 4 bases from J, the gap between germline ends came to 3 bases. The CDR3 contains 11 residues. CDR3 region: CASSESYEQYF. CDR3 bases: TGTGCCAGCAGTGAAAGTTACGAGCAGTACTTC.